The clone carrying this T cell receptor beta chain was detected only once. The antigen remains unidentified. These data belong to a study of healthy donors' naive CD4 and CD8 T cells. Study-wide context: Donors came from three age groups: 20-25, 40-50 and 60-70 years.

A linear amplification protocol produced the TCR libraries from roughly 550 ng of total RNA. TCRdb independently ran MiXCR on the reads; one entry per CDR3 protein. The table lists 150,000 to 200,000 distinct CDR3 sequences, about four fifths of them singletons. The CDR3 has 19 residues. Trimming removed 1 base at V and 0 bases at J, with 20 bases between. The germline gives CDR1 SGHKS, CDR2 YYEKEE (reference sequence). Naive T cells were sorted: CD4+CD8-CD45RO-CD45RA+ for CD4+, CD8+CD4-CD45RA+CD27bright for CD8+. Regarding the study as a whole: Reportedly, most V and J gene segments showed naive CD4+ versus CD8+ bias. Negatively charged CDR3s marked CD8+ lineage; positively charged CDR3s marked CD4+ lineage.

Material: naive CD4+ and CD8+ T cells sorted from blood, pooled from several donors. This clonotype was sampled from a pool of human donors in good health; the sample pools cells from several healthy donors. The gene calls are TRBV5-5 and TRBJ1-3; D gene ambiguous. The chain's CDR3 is CASSLRQVVTVNSGNTIYF. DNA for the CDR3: TGTGCCAGCAGCTTGCGTCAGGTAGTAACCGTGAACTCTGGAAACACCATATATTTT.